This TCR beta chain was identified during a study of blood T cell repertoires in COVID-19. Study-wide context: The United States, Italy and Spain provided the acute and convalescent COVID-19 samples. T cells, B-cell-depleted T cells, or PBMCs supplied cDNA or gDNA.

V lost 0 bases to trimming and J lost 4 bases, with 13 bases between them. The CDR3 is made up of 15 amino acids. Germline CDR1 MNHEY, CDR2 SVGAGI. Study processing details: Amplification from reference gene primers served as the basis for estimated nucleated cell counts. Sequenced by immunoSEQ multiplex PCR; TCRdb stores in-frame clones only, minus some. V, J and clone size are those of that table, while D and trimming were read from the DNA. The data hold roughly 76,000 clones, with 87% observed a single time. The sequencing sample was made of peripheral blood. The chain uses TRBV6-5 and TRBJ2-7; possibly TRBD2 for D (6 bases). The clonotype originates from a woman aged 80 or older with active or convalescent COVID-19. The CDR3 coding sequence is TGTGCCAGCAGTTACTCCCCCAGCGGGTCTTACGAGCAGTACTTC. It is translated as CASSYSPSGSYEQYF.